This TCR beta chain is drawn from a study of regulatory T cells in long-lasting Graves disease. General observations from the study: Public clonotype sharing was higher in persistent than newly diagnosed patients.

Time point meaning: newly diagnosed GD, antithyroid drugs for less than 3 months. Extracted RNA from PBMCs served as the source of the TCR library. In each case, Graves' disease was diagnosed per American Thyroid Association guidelines. EDTA tubes collected roughly 9 milliliters of peripheral blood. There are many counts of this clonotype. Antigen unknown. Investigators prepared the TCR beta libraries by applying iRepertoire HTBI primers and Arm-PCR of CDR3 regions. TCRdb independently ran MiXCR on the multiplex PCR reads; one entry per CDR3 protein. Among some 450,000 distinct CDR3 sequences listed, around 17% were seen once. Germline V lookup: CDR1 LNHDA, CDR2 SQIVND (reference sequence). The J segment lost 4 bases and the V segment lost 10 bases, leaving 20 bases of the junction unmatched. The CDR3 runs to 17 residues. The same sample was also studied in work on T cells in Graves' hyperthyroidism and ophthalmopathy.

The specimen was peripheral blood mononuclear cells (PBMCs), collected at new diagnosis, from a patient treated with antithyroid drugs. This TCR came from a woman in her 30s with Graves disease. J is TRBJ2-7 and V is TRBV19, with 9 bases lining up with TRBD1. The CDR3 sequence: CATPFEDRGDKGYEQYF. Written as DNA, the CDR3 is TGTGCCACCCCTTTTGAGGACAGGGGCGACAAGGGATACGAGCAGTACTTC.